This is a list of T cell receptor beta chains from one sample in a study of blood T cell repertoires in COVID-19. Sequenced by immunoSEQ multiplex PCR; TCRdb stores in-frame clones only, minus some. The sample has 350,000 to 500,000 clones, around nine tenths seen once. The sequenced sample consisted of PBMCs or T cells enriched from blood (not recorded which). The receptor set was obtained from a woman in her late teens or twenties who had been exposed to COVID-19. The conserved cysteine and the conserved F or W are not part of the CDR3 here. Each record gives: V gene, clone size, J gene, CDR3 protein. Size tells how often a clone was seen (once, few, many) or the class of an expanded clone, and some rows leave it out.

>TRBV7-9|NA|TRBJ2-7
ASSSDNFYEQY
>TRBV7-9|NA|TRBJ2-2
ASSGAGTSGRGTGELF
>TRBV18|NA|TRBJ2-1
ASSQSLGGEQF
>TRBV4-1|once|TRBJ2-5
ASSQDPASGGAKETQY
>TRBV5-1|NA|TRBJ2-2
ASSSGGPGELF
>TRBV29-1|NA|TRBJ2-3
SVAGTGKTDTQY
>TRBV2|NA|TRBJ1-6
ASSEDSLYNSPLH
>TRBV18|NA|TRBJ1-1
ASSTGTDYTEAF
>TRBV4-1|NA|TRBJ1-2
ASSHPGQGPPTYGYT
>TRBV18|NA|TRBJ2-7
ASSSSPGQGTEQY
>TRBV18|NA|TRBJ2-1
ASSPRESSYNEQF
>TRBV28|NA|TRBJ1-2
ASTLQISTEGYT
>TRBV29-1|NA|TRBJ2-7
SVGPPQGQGTEQY
>TRBV13|NA|TRBJ1-1
ASSPGQLGTEAF
>TRBV3-1/TRBV3-2|NA|TRBJ2-1
ASSQVGLYNGQF
>TRBV20-1|NA|TRBJ1-1
SASGGQWNTEAF
>TRBV5-1|NA|TRBJ2-3
ASSSGLAGGPSTDTQY
>TRBV18|NA|TRBJ2-5
ASSPGGTQTQY
>TRBV28|NA|TRBJ1-1
ASSLPRDREVEAF
>TRBV7-8|NA|TRBJ2-7
ASSLDRGQGGYEQY
>TRBV5-6|NA|TRBJ2-1
ASSWGTGGNEQF
>TRBV5-8|NA|TRBJ2-2
ASSSTGAVGTGELF
>TRBV18|few|TRBJ1-1
ASSPDRVTEAF
>TRBV4-3|NA|TRBJ1-6
ASSQEGPSWAVVSPLH
>TRBV7-6|NA|TRBJ2-1
ASSYIAGGSGSYNEQF
>TRBV9|NA|TRBJ2-7
ASSAPGQDYEQY
>TRBV27|once|TRBJ2-7
ASSLSFGGTTNYEQY
>TRBV12-3/TRBV12-4|NA|TRBJ1-1
ASQGNTEAF
>TRBV6-5|NA|TRBJ2-1
ASRKTGPSEQF
>TRBV5-1|NA|TRBJ1-4
ASSLAATNEKLF